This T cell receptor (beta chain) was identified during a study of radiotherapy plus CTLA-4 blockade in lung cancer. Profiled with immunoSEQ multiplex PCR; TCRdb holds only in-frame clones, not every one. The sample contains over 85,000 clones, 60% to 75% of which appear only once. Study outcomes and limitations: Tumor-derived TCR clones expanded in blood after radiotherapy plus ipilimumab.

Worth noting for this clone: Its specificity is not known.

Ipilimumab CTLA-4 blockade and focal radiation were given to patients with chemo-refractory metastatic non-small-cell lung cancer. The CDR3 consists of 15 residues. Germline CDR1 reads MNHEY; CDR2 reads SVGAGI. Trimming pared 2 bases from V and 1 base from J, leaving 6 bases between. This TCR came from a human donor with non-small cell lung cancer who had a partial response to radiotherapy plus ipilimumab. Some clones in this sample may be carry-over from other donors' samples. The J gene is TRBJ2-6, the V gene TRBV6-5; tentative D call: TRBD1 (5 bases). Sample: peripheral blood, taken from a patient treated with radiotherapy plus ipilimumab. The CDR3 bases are TGTGCCAGCAGTTACCAGGGATCTGGGGCCAACGTCCTGACTTTC. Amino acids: CASSYQGSGANVLTF.